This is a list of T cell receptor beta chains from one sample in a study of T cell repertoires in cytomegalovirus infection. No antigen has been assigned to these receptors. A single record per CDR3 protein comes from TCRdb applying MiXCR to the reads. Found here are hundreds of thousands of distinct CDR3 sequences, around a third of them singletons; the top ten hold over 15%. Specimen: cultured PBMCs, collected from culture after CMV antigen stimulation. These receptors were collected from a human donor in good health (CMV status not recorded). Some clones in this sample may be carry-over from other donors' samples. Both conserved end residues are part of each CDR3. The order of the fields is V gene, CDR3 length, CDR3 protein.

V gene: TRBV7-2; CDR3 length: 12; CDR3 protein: CATGGREETQYF
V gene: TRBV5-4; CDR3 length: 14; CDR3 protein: CASSSGPSGQPQHF
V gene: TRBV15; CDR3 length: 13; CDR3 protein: CATSSGLGNTIYF
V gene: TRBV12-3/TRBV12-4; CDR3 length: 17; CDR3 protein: CASSSTGGEFSNQPQHF
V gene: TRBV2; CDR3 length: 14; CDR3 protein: CASSERAGNSPLHF
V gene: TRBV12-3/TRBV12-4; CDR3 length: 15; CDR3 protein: CASSWDGTSYNEQFF
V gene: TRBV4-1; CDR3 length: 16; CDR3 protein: CASSRLQMEGTDTQYF
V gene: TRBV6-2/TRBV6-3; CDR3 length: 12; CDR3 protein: CASTSYGQPQHF
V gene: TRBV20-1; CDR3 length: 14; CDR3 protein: CSARVQGGGYEQYF
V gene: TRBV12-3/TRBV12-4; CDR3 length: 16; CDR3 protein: CASSPRGLLVTGELFF
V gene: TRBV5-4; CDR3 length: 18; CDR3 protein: CASSSPGTSGDFQETQYF
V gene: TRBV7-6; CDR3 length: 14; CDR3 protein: CASSLDFDHNEQFF
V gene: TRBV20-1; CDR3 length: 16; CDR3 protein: CSARDVARWDRETQYF
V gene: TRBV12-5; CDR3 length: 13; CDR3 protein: CASGPGERETQYF